The next 27 T cell receptor beta chains were all read from a single sample in a study of blood T cells in healthy people across ages. A second roughly 6 to 11 cycle PCR used barcoded and J-beta primers. TCRdb passed the 5' RACE reads through MiXCR, listing each CDR3 protein once. The sample consists of 800,000 or so distinct CDR3 sequences, roughly 25% of them appearing once. This same sample was also taken into another study, of T cells of mothers and their children.

The sample taken for sequencing was blood. All receptors come from a boy aged 5-17 years in good health.

This clonotype came up a few times. The rearrangement joins TRBV29-1 to TRBJ2-3; TRBD1 aligns across 7 bases. Trimming took 7 bases from V and 0 from J; bases not matched to a gene: 4. The length of the CDR3 is 13 residues. Germline CDR1 and CDR2: SQVTM and ANQGSEA. The CDR3 DNA reads TGCAGCGGAGAGGGACAGAGCACAGATACGCAGTATTTT. Its translation: CSGEGQSTDTQYF.

The chain has TRBV27 and TRBJ2-5; TRBD1 matches 7 bases. The DNA matches TRBJ2-1 better at its end, which makes the J call doubtful. Germline V CDR1 and CDR2: MNHEY, SMNVEV (reference sequence). The CDR3 is 16 amino acids. CDR3 in DNA: TGTGCCAGCAGACCCCCAAGGCAGGGGACAGAGAATGAGCAGTTCTTC. Encoded protein: CASRPPRQGTENEQFF.

The CDR3, as DNA: TGTGCCAGCGGGAACGACGGAAACACTGAAGCTTTCTTT. Its translation is CASGNDGNTEAFF. This chain connects TRBV7-3 to TRBJ1-1; no firm D call. Trimming removed 8 bases from V and 2 bases from J, with 12 bases in between. There are 13 residues in the CDR3. Germline V gene sequence: CDR1 SGHTA, CDR2 FQGTGA.

The rearrangement uses TRBV7-9 and TRBJ1-2, with D tentatively TRBD1 (6 bases). CDR3 size: 15 residues. Germline V gives CDR1 SEHNR, CDR2 FQNEAQ (reference sequence). The ends were cut back, 5 bases at V and 2 bases at J, with 15 bases in the middle. Written as DNA, the CDR3 is TGTGCCAGCAGCCTAACAGGGAAGAGAAACTATGGCTACACCTTC. It encodes CASSLTGKRNYGYTF.

At least ten counts were recorded for this clonotype. The chain couples TRBV12-3 or TRBV12-4 to TRBJ2-1; the match to TRBD1 covers 8 bases. The CDR3 runs to 12 residues. The ends lost 6 bases at V and 7 bases at J; junction bases unmatched: 2. This chain's CDR3 is CASSRQGNEQFF. In DNA form, the CDR3 reads TGTGCCAGCAGCCGACAGGGGAATGAGCAGTTCTTC.

The chain recombines TRBV27 with TRBJ1-1, with no clear D. Germline CDR1 MNHEY, CDR2 SMNVEV (reference sequence). The CDR3 runs to 15 residues. Between the trimmed V and J ends, which lost 6 bases and 0 bases, there was a span of 14 bases. The CDR3 region has the DNA TGTGCCAGCAGACCCGTAGGCCTCATGAACACTGAAGCTTTCTTT. Translated, it gives CASRPVGLMNTEAFF.

The rearrangement joins TRBV28 to TRBJ1-2; D uncertain. The V gene lost 3 bases and the J gene lost 5 bases, with 19 bases spanning the gap. The CDR3 loop spans 16 amino acids. The germline V gene encodes CDR1 MDHEN and CDR2 SYDVKM. CDR3 loop: CASSFRRWVYGYGYTF. The CDR3 coding sequence is TGTGCCAGCAGTTTCCGTCGATGGGTCTACGGGTATGGCTACACCTTC.

The rearrangement uses TRBV12-3 or TRBV12-4 and TRBJ1-4; no clear D. The CDR3 runs to 12 residues. V was shortened by 8 bases and J by 8 bases, with 12 bases between the two germline ends. DNA of the CDR3: TGTGCCAGCGTGGAAGCTGGGGAAAAACTGTTTTTT. Translated, it gives CASVEAGEKLFF.

The rearrangement links TRBV27 to TRBJ1-4; the D gene is possibly TRBD1 (6 bases). V was trimmed by 3 bases and J by 8 bases, leaving 19 bases between them. The germline V gene encodes CDR1 MNHEY and CDR2 SMNVEV (reference sequence). The CDR3 runs 16 residues. CDR3 nucleotides: TGTGCCAGCAGTTTTCGCAGGGGTTTGGGGTTCGAAAAACTGTTTTTT. This encodes CASSFRRGLGFEKLFF.

This clonotype was detected only a few times. This CDR3 is CASSLGEGQGHYRNTGELFF. DNA of the CDR3: TGTGCCAGCAGCTTAGGCGAGGGACAGGGACACTATAGAAACACCGGGGAGCTGTTTTTT. The V and J genes are TRBV7-6 and TRBJ2-2; 9 nucleotides line up with TRBD1. CDR3 length: 20 amino acids. Germline lookup yields CDR1 SGHVS and CDR2 FNYEAQ. Germline trimming cut 1 base from V and 2 bases from J; bases unmatched to any gene: 14.

The chain joins TRBV7-9 to TRBJ1-2; 7 positions agree with TRBD1. The length of the CDR3 is 16 residues. V lost 3 bases to trimming and J lost 10 bases; unmatched junction nucleotides: 17. Germline CDR1 SEHNR, CDR2 FQNEAQ (reference sequence). CDR3 sequence: CASSFGSITGQVNYTF. The CDR3 DNA is TGTGCCAGCAGCTTCGGGTCGATTACCGGACAGGTCAACTACACCTTC.

The chain couples TRBV7-6 to TRBJ2-4; 9 positions agree with TRBD1. The CDR3 contains 16 residues. V was pared by 5 bases and J by 3 bases, with 8 bases of the junction left unmatched. Germline V gives CDR1 SGHVS, CDR2 FNYEAQ. CDR3 in DNA: TGTGCCAGCAGCCGAGGGACAGGGTCGGGCAAAAACATTCAGTACTTC. Encoded protein: CASSRGTGSGKNIQYF.

In DNA, the CDR3 is TGTGCCAGCTCGGGTCATAAGAAGGAAAAACTGTTTTTT. This encodes CASSGHKKEKLFF. The chain links TRBV12-3 or TRBV12-4 to TRBJ1-4; D gene ambiguous. This CDR3 is 13 amino acids long. The germline V and J ends were trimmed by 8 bases and 8 bases, with 15 bases remaining between them.

This clonotype was seen a handful of times. J is TRBJ1-6 and V is TRBV5-1; D gene uncertain. The CDR3 sequence is 13 residues long. With 4 bases removed from V and 9 bases from J, the gap between germline ends came to 11 bases. Germline V gene data show CDR1 as SGHRS and CDR2 as YFSETQ. CDR3 sequence (DNA): TGCGCCAGCAGCCCCTACGTTGGTTCACCCCTCCACTTT. Translating gives CASSPYVGSPLHF.

The chain is built from TRBV19 and TRBJ2-1; perhaps D is TRBD1 or TRBD2 (6 bases each). The CDR3 covers 13 residues. Trimming removed 3 bases at V and 7 bases at J, with 10 bases between. Germline loops: CDR1 LNHDA, CDR2 SQIVND (reference sequence). CDR3 nucleotides: TGTGCCAGTAGTATCAGAGGGGGGAATGAGCAGTTCTTC. As protein: CASSIRGGNEQFF.

The V and J genes are TRBV28 and TRBJ1-2, with D possibly TRBD1 on 6 matching bases. From germline, CDR1 is MDHEN and CDR2 SYDVKM. Trimming stripped 6 bases from V and 8 bases from J, with 19 bases between. This CDR3 region has 14 residues. The CDR3 here is CASSQGTTTEGYTF. For the CDR3, the DNA is TGTGCCAGCAGCCAGGGGACAACTACGGAGGGCTACACCTTC.

Turning to this clonotype: One junction end does not reproduce the germline sequence, and a read error may be involved. The genes are TRBV7-3 and TRBJ2-5; 10 positions match TRBD2. The CDR3 runs to 12 residues. Germline CDR1 SGHTA, CDR2 FQGTGA. This CDR3 reads CASSSLAGEKLF. CDR3 DNA sequence: TGTGCCAGCAGCTCCCTAGCGGGAGAGAAGCTCTTC.

The gene calls are TRBV28 and TRBJ2-7; no clear D gene. V lost 2 bases and J 8 bases, leaving 10 bases between the germline ends. The length of the CDR3 is 12 residues. Per the germline V gene, CDR1 is MDHEN and CDR2 is SYDVKM. The CDR3 coding sequence is TGTGCCAGCAGTTTAGCAAGTTACCAGCAGTACTTC. This translates into CASSLASYQQYF.

This clonotype was detected only a few times. The chain employs TRBV5-5 and TRBJ1-1; TRBD1 might be the D (6 bases). The V gene's germline CDR1 is SGHKS and CDR2 YYEKEE (reference sequence). V gave up 4 bases and J gave up 6 bases, with 16 bases separating them. There are 14 residues in the CDR3. Here the CDR3 reads CASSGTGTRPEAFF. CDR3 coding DNA: TGTGCCAGCAGCGGCACAGGGACGAGGCCTGAAGCTTTCTTT.

In nucleotides, the CDR3 is TGCAGTGCTAGGGACAGGGGCCTTGCAACTAATGAAAAACTGTTTTTT. This sequence encodes CSARDRGLATNEKLFF. The chain carries TRBV20-1 and TRBJ1-4, with TRBD1 identical over 9 bases. V lost 3 bases, J lost 0 bases, and 5 bases stayed unmatched. Per germline, CDR1 DFQATT and CDR2 SNEGSKA (reference sequence). The CDR3 runs 16 residues.

This clonotype occurred a few times. The chain employs TRBV12-3 or TRBV12-4 and TRBJ2-7; D perhaps matches TRBD1 (6 bases). V was cut by 5 bases and J by 5 bases, with 13 bases left in between. The CDR3 loop spans 13 amino acids. This chain's CDR3 is CASSRTGNHEQYF. CDR3 nucleotides: TGTGCCAGCAGTCGAACAGGGAACCACGAGCAGTACTTC.

In its sample, this clonotype was seen a few times. This chain connects TRBV5-4 to TRBJ2-5, with no clear D. TRBJ2-7 explains the end of the DNA better; the J call may be wrong. The CDR3 is made up of 14 amino acids. CDR1 and CDR2 (germline): SGHNT, YYREEE (reference sequence). The CDR3 is CASSSRIAPYEQYF. The CDR3 nucleotides are TGTGCCAGCAGTTCCAGAATCGCCCCGTACGAGCAGTACTTC.

The gene calls are TRBV6-2 or TRBV6-3 and TRBJ1-2, with 7 nucleotides matching TRBD1. The CDR3 consists of 13 residues. J gave up 3 bases and V 7 bases, and 5 bases lay outside the gene matches. The V gene's germline CDR1 is MNHEY and CDR2 SVGEGT. CDR3: CASINRGYYGYTF. The DNA for the CDR3 is TGTGCCAGCATCAACAGGGGATACTATGGCTACACCTTC.

The V and J genes are TRBV14 and TRBJ2-2; D ambiguous. Trimming removed 0 bases from V and 3 bases from J, with 8 bases in between. The germline CDR1 and CDR2 sequences are SGHDN and FVKESK. This CDR3 is built from 15 residues. The CDR3 region has the DNA TGTGCCAGCAGCCAAGACTCAGGACACACCGGGGAGCTGTTTTTT. It yields the protein CASSQDSGHTGELFF.

This clonotype was seen a handful of times. The V call is TRBV9, the J call TRBJ2-3, with no clear D. Per the germline V gene, CDR1 is SGDLS and CDR2 is YYNGEE. Trimming took 4 bases from V and 2 from J, leaving 8 bases between them. This CDR3 spans 13 amino acids. CDR3 nucleotides: TGTGCCAGCAGCCTTCAAGTCACAGATACGCAGTATTTT. Protein: CASSLQVTDTQYF. The full variable domain, in which reference TRBV9 and TRBJ2-3 provide the parts outside the CDR3, is DSGVTQTPKHLITATGQRVTLRCSPRSGDLSVYWYQQSLDQGLQFLIQYYNGEERAKGNILERFSAQQFPDLHSELNLSSLELGDSALYFCASSLQVTDTQYFGPGTRLTVL.

This clonotype was seen a few times. The J gene is TRBJ1-2, the V gene TRBV13; D might be TRBD1 (5 bases). The CDR3 runs 14 residues. Trimming removed 5 bases from V and 4 bases from J, with 14 bases in between. CDR1 is PRHDT and CDR2 is FYEKMQ in the germline V gene (reference sequence). The DNA for the CDR3 is TGTGCCAGCAGCCGACAGACTAACCTCTATGGCTACACCTTC. Protein sequence: CASSRQTNLYGYTF.

In DNA, the CDR3 is TGTGCCAGCAGTGAAGTAGCGCAAGGGCAGCCCCAGCATTTT. Amino acids: CASSEVAQGQPQHF. J is TRBJ1-5 and V is TRBV6-1; D unclear. There are 14 residues in the CDR3. Trimming stripped 1 base from V and 7 bases from J, with 11 bases between. CDR1 is MNHNS and CDR2 is SASEGT in the germline V gene.